A single sample gave rise to the 10 T cell receptor beta chains below, sequenced in a study of post-analysis software for immune sequencing data. The study, taken as a whole, reports: Included in a set of roughly five TRBV segments more frequent in patients than controls were TRBV5-6, TRBV5-1 and TRBV20-1.

Sequencing libraries made from TCR beta cDNA carried unique molecular identifiers. Via MiXCR, TCRdb re-called the PCR reads, giving one row per CDR3 protein. The data hold about 760,000 distinct CDR3 sequences, with roughly 27% observed a single time. Their antigens remain unidentified. The sequenced material came from blood. The receptors originated from a girl between 10 and 17 years old with multiple sclerosis.

This clonotype was observed at least ten times. The chain couples TRBV18 to TRBJ2-5; D unclear. Looked up from germline, CDR1 is KGHSH and CDR2 is LQKENI. Trimming removed 5 bases from V and 3 bases from J, with 7 bases in between. CDR3 length equals 12 residues. CDR3 DNA sequence: TGTGCCAGCTCAGCGACGGAAGAGACCCAGTACTTC. Translated: CASSATEETQYF.

The gene calls are TRBV27 and TRBJ1-4, with TRBD1 as a possible D gene (6 bases). This CDR3 is 15 amino acids long. The ends were cut back, 3 bases at V and 10 bases at J, with 18 bases in the middle. Germline loops: CDR1 MNHEY, CDR2 SMNVEV (reference sequence). The CDR3 is CASSLAGLGAGKLFF. CDR3 DNA sequence: TGTGCCAGCAGTTTGGCCGGTTTGGGGGCTGGAAAACTGTTTTTT.

V usage is TRBV29-1 and J usage is TRBJ2-3, with TRBD2 as a possible D gene (6 bases). V was trimmed by 5 bases and J by 2 bases, leaving 17 bases between them. Germline V CDR1 and CDR2: SQVTM, ANQGSEA. The CDR3 contains 15 residues. DNA of the CDR3: TGCAGCGTTCTACAGCCGCGGGGTGTCACAGATACGCAGTATTTT. As protein: CSVLQPRGVTDTQYF.

The V and J genes are TRBV6-6 and TRBJ2-4, with D tentatively TRBD2 (7 bases). V gave up 5 bases and J gave up 3 bases, with 14 bases separating them. The CDR3 contains 15 residues. Germline V gene sequence: CDR1 MNHNY, CDR2 SVGAGI (reference sequence). The CDR3 spells CASSGGGGGKNIQYF. The CDR3 DNA reads TGTGCCAGCAGTGGGGGGGGAGGGGGCAAAAACATTCAGTACTTC.

The chain couples TRBV7-2 to TRBJ2-1; 7 nucleotides match TRBD2. The V gene's germline CDR1 is SGHTA and CDR2 FQGNSA. Trimming cost V 3 bases and J 8 bases; bases outside gene matches: 10. CDR3 length equals 15 residues. The CDR3 region is CASSFSSGGGYEQFF. The DNA for the CDR3 is TGTGCCAGCAGCTTTTCTAGTGGCGGGGGTTATGAGCAGTTCTTC.

This clonotype was seen more than once but under ten times. The chain employs TRBV7-9 and TRBJ2-7, with TRBD2 identical over 8 bases. Trimming at V came to 5 bases and at J to 3 bases, leaving 12 bases not matched to a gene. Germline CDR1 reads SEHNR; CDR2 reads FQNEAQ (reference sequence). The length of the CDR3 is 16 residues. This CDR3 is CASSPGGSGKLYEQYF. The DNA for the CDR3 is TGTGCCAGCAGCCCCGGGGGTAGCGGGAAGCTCTACGAGCAGTACTTC.

The rearrangement links TRBV5-1 to TRBJ1-1; no firm D call. This CDR3 contains 14 residues. The V end was cut by 4 bases, the J end by 1 base, with 11 bases between. Per the germline V gene, CDR1 is SGHRS and CDR2 is YFSETQ. CDR3 protein: CASSRRDSNTEAFF. The CDR3 DNA reads as TGCGCCAGCAGCCGGCGGGATTCGAACACTGAAGCTTTCTTT.

The chain employs TRBV5-1 and TRBJ2-1; no firm D call. From germline, CDR1 is SGHRS and CDR2 YFSETQ. V was trimmed by 3 bases and J by 7 bases, leaving 14 bases between them. The CDR3 has 14 amino acids. This CDR3 reads CASSWEGRGNEQFF. The CDR3 DNA is TGCGCCAGCAGCTGGGAAGGGCGCGGAAATGAGCAGTTCTTC.

This clonotype was seen a handful of times. The gene calls are TRBV5-1 and TRBJ1-5; a possible D gene is TRBD1 (6 bases). Trimming stripped 4 bases from V and 1 base from J, with 12 bases between. The CDR3 runs to 15 residues. Germline CDR1 and CDR2: SGHRS and YFSETQ. This CDR3 is CASSQGPLSNQPQHF. In DNA, the CDR3 is TGCGCCAGCAGCCAGGGGCCACTAAGCAATCAGCCCCAGCATTTT.

This clonotype was counted a few times. V usage is TRBV7-9 and J usage is TRBJ1-2; unclear D gene. Germline V gene lookup returns CDR1 SEHNR and CDR2 FQNEAQ (reference sequence). V was cut by 5 bases and J by 4 bases, with 14 bases left in between. The CDR3 runs 14 residues. The chain's CDR3 is CASSPGRGSYGYTF. The CDR3 DNA is TGTGCCAGCAGCCCGGGCCGAGGGAGCTATGGCTACACCTTC.